The clone carrying this T cell receptor beta chain turned up a few times. What it binds is unknown. A second about 7 to 12 cycle PCR used barcoded and J-beta primers. At least 3 million CDR3-containing paired-end reads were obtained per sample. In TCRdb, the 5' RACE reads were re-called with MiXCR into one record per CDR3 protein. The repertoire includes 1.5 million to 1.9 million distinct CDR3 sequences, less than 45% of them detected once, and about 3.8% sits in the top ten. The data were taken from a study of blood T cells in healthy people across ages. Study-wide points: With age, beta diversity per million T cells declined roughly linearly, significantly by around 43. There was no known CMV status for donors, so expanded clonotype changes were possibly confounded.

The V and J ends lost 5 bases and 5 bases, in that order; junction bases with no gene match: 10. The CDR3 length is 14 residues. Germline CDR1 is DFQATT and CDR2 is SNEGSKA (reference sequence). A minimum of 7 million PBMCs was isolated per sample. The sequencing input was blood. This TCR came from a woman under 30 in good health. V is TRBV20-1 and J is TRBJ2-7, with TRBD2 matching 9 bases. The CDR3 loop is CSASPGLAYHEQYF. The CDR3 DNA is TGCAGTGCTTCCCCGGGACTAGCTTACCACGAGCAGTACTTC.